Presented here are 22 T cell receptor beta chains from one specimen sequenced in a study of blood T cell repertoires in COVID-19. The table came from immunoSEQ multiplex PCR; TCRdb's copy has only in-frame clones and leaves some out. Altogether about 120,000 clones are present, roughly 90% being singletons, with the ten largest covering about 18%. Sequencing was performed on peripheral blood. The receptors derive from a human donor with acute or convalescent COVID-19. The donor label of this sample is uncertain.

The V and J genes are TRBV9 and TRBJ1-1; D might be TRBD1 (6 bases). Trimming cost V 0 bases and J 0 bases, with 15 bases left between them. Germline V gene data show CDR1 as SGDLS and CDR2 as YYNGEE. CDR3 length: 17 amino acids. For the CDR3, the DNA is TGTGCCAGCAGCGTAGCTATTGCAGGGGAGATGAACACTGAAGCTTTCTTT. Protein sequence: CASSVAIAGEMNTEAFF.

This rearrangement joins TRBV28 to TRBJ1-4, with TRBD1 as a possible D gene (5 bases). V was shortened by 8 bases and J by 8 bases, with 21 bases between the two germline ends. The germline CDR1 and CDR2 sequences are MDHEN and SYDVKM. The CDR3 extends over 15 amino acids. CDR3 sequence: CASGLRGSGNEKLFF. In nucleotides, the CDR3 is TGTGCCAGCGGATTACGGGGGTCGGGAAACGAAAAACTGTTTTTT.

The genes are TRBV30 and TRBJ2-5, with a weak D call TRBD1 (6 bases). Looked up from germline, CDR1 is GTSNPN and CDR2 is SVGIG (reference sequence). Trimming stripped 3 bases from V and 1 base from J, with 15 bases between. This CDR3 is 15 amino acids long. In DNA form, the CDR3 reads TGTGCCTGGAGGAGACCACAGGGTCCCCAAGAGACCCAGTACTTC. Translating gives CAWRRPQGPQETQYF. Based on the CDR3 plus reference TRBV30 and TRBJ2-5, the full variable domain is SQTIHQWPATLVQPVGSPLSLECTVEGTSNPNLYWYRQAAGRGLQLLFYSVGIGQISSEVPQNLSASRPQDRQFILSSKKLLLSDSGFYLCAWRRPQGPQETQYFGPGTRLLVL.

V gene TRBV10-3 combines with J gene TRBJ1-5, with D possibly TRBD1 on 6 matching bases. Deletions cut 4 bases from V and 13 bases from J, with 11 bases between. Germline assignment: CDR1 ENHRY and CDR2 SYGVKD. This CDR3 is built from 11 residues. The CDR3 protein is CAISGGGAQHF. The CDR3 coding sequence is TGTGCCATCAGTGGAGGGGGGGCGCAGCATTTT.

This clone has only one observation. The J gene is TRBJ1-5, the V gene TRBV5-1; possible D gene TRBD1, 6 bases. V dropped 2 bases and J dropped 5 bases, with 14 bases sitting between them. CDR1 and CDR2 from the germline V gene are SGHRS and YFSETQ. The CDR3 is made up of 15 amino acids. The CDR3 DNA is TGCGCCAGCAGCTTAATAGGGGGAGTGGATCAGCCCCAGCATTTT. Translated: CASSLIGGVDQPQHF.

This chain joins TRBV12-3 or TRBV12-4 and TRBJ2-5; D gene unclear. Trimming cost V 2 bases and J 5 bases, with 9 bases left between them. The CDR3 totals 13 residues. The CDR3 protein is CASSLTQRETQYF. The CDR3 nucleotides are TGTGCCAGCAGTTTAACCCAACGGGAGACCCAGTACTTC.

The gene calls are TRBV24-1 and TRBJ2-5; 8 positions match TRBD2. This CDR3 is built from 16 residues. Germline V CDR1 and CDR2: KGHDR, SFDVKD. The V and J ends lost 2 bases and 5 bases, in that order; junction bases with no gene match: 9. DNA for the CDR3: TGTGCCACCAGTGATTGGCCGGGAGGGTCGGCGGAGACCCAGTACTTC. Protein sequence: CATSDWPGGSAETQYF.

The chain carries TRBV27 and TRBJ2-3; D might be TRBD2 (5 bases). Germline loops: CDR1 MNHEY, CDR2 SMNVEV (reference sequence). The CDR3 length is 15 residues. V lost 3 bases, J lost 0 bases, and 10 bases lay in between. The DNA for the CDR3 is TGTGCCAGCAGTTTTCTGGGCGGGAGCACAGATACGCAGTATTTT. Amino acid sequence: CASSFLGGSTDTQYF.

The chain uses TRBV28 and TRBJ2-3; TRBD2 matches at 14 bases. The CDR3 runs to 17 residues. CDR1 and CDR2 from the germline V gene are MDHEN and SYDVKM. The J segment lost 4 bases and the V segment lost 0 bases, leaving 3 bases of the junction unmatched. CDR3 amino acids: CASSLWGTSGRADTQYF. In DNA form, the CDR3 reads TGTGCCAGCAGTTTATGGGGGACTAGCGGGAGAGCAGATACGCAGTATTTT.

The chain links TRBV5-1 to TRBJ2-2; possibly TRBD1 for D (5 bases). Germline V gene sequence: CDR1 SGHRS, CDR2 YFSETQ. The CDR3 totals 14 residues. Trimming took off 2 bases at V and 6 bases at J, with 11 bases between the two ends. CDR3 coding DNA: TGCGCCAGCAGCTTAAGCAGGGTACCCGGGGAGCTGTTTTTT. Residues: CASSLSRVPGELFF.

This chain uses TRBV28 with TRBJ2-4, with TRBD1 identical over 8 bases. After removal of 5 bases from V and 2 bases from J, the junction contained 11 bases not matched to a gene. Per the germline V gene, CDR1 is MDHEN and CDR2 is SYDVKM. This CDR3 is built from 17 residues. The DNA for the CDR3 is TGTGCCAGCAGTCCCGCCTCGGACAGGGACCCCAAAAACATTCAGTACTTC. Amino acids: CASSPASDRDPKNIQYF.

The J gene is TRBJ2-5, the V gene TRBV7-9; 9 bases map to TRBD2. V dropped 4 bases and J dropped 3; count of bases not matched to a gene: 9. This CDR3 has 16 amino acids. Germline CDR1 reads SEHNR; CDR2 reads FQNEAQ (reference sequence). CDR3 sequence reads: CASSSYSGRWEETQYF. In nucleotides, the CDR3 is TGTGCCAGCAGCTCATATAGCGGGAGATGGGAAGAGACCCAGTACTTC. The complete variable domain, with remaining parts taken from reference TRBV7-9 and TRBJ2-5, reads DTGVSQNPRHKITKRGQNVTFRCDPISEHNRLYWYRQTLGQGPEFLTYFQNEAQLEKSRLLSDRFSAERPKGSFSTLEIQRTEQGDSAMYLCASSSYSGRWEETQYFGPGTRLLVL.

The chain employs TRBV6-6 and TRBJ1-1; 7 positions match TRBD1. The V segment lost 6 bases and the J segment 5 bases; nucleotides outside the gene matches: 9. CDR1 is MNHNY, CDR2 SVGAGI, per germline (reference sequence). CDR3 size: 14 residues. CDR3 DNA sequence: TGTGCCAGCAGCCTAACAGGGGATGCAACTGAAGCTTTCTTT. Translating it yields CASSLTGDATEAFF.

The chain has TRBV3-1 (or the pseudogene TRBV3-2) and TRBJ1-2; D is unresolved. CDR3 length: 12 amino acids. V was clipped by 1 base and J by 7 bases, with 7 bases between them. Germline lookup yields CDR1 LGHDT and CDR2 YNNKEL (reference sequence). CDR3 in DNA: TGTGCCAGCAGCCAAGCAGGTGGTGGCTACACCTTC. It codes for CASSQAGGGYTF.

This clone was recorded a few times. The chain joins TRBV6-2 or TRBV6-3 to TRBJ2-7; 10 nucleotides align to TRBD2. Trimming took 0 bases from V and 2 from J; bases not matched to a gene: 7. The CDR3 length is 17 residues. The germline CDR1 and CDR2 sequences are MNHEY and SVGEGT. The chain's CDR3 is CASSYSTSSGRPYEQYF. CDR3 nucleotide sequence: TGTGCCAGCAGTTACTCGACTAGTAGCGGGAGGCCCTACGAGCAGTACTTC.

This chain links TRBV7-9 with TRBJ1-1; 10 nucleotides align to TRBD1. Germline loops: CDR1 SEHNR, CDR2 FQNEAQ (reference sequence). Trimming cost V 1 base and J 10 bases; bases outside gene matches: 3. The CDR3 has 13 amino acids. CDR3 DNA: TGTGCCAGCAGCTTAGGGACAGGGGGTAGAGCTTTCTTT. Translation: CASSLGTGGRAFF.

About this clone itself: The germline gene is not matched at one end of the junction; a read error may be the cause. The CDR3 loop reads CASSSNRSPNAPLHF. The CDR3 DNA sequence: TGTGCCAGCAGCTCGAACAGGTCTCCTAATGCACCCCTCCACTTT. This sequence joins TRBV7-2 and TRBJ1-6, with TRBD1 as a possible D gene (5 bases). Germline V gives CDR1 SGHTA, CDR2 FQGNSA. The CDR3 covers 15 residues.

The chain employs TRBV28 and TRBJ1-5, with D unresolved. The V and J ends lost 6 bases and 4 bases respectively, with 13 bases between them. Germline V lookup: CDR1 MDHEN, CDR2 SYDVKM. This CDR3 region has 14 residues. CDR3 sequence reads: CASRFEVPNQPQHF. The CDR3 nucleotides read TGTGCCAGCAGGTTTGAGGTCCCAAATCAGCCCCAGCATTTT.

The chain employs TRBV28 and TRBJ2-7; D might be TRBD1 (6 bases). The V end was cut by 6 bases, the J end by 4 bases, with 19 bases between. The CDR3 extends over 15 amino acids. Germline V gene sequence: CDR1 MDHEN, CDR2 SYDVKM. CDR3 sequence reads: CASRTQGKGGYEQYF. The DNA for the CDR3 is TGTGCCAGCAGAACACAGGGTAAGGGTGGATACGAGCAGTACTTC. The full variable domain, its missing parts supplied by reference TRBV28 and TRBJ2-7, is DVKVTQSSRYLVKRTGEKVFLECVQDMDHENMFWYRQDPGLGLRLIYFSYDVKMKEKGDIPEGYSVSREKKERFSLILESASTNQTSMYLCASRTQGKGGYEQYFGPGTRLTVT.

The chain carries TRBV10-2 and TRBJ1-1, with 9 bases lining up with TRBD1. The J segment lost 0 bases and the V segment lost 6 bases, leaving 5 bases of the junction unmatched. The CDR3 covers 15 residues. From germline, CDR1 is WSHSY and CDR2 SAAADI. In DNA form, the CDR3 reads TGCGCCAGCAGACAGGGGGCAGTCATGAACACTGAAGCTTTCTTT. Translated: CASRQGAVMNTEAFF.

This clone was observed a few times. The chain is built from TRBV7-9 and TRBJ1-6; 8 bases match TRBD1. The CDR3 consists of 16 residues. With 1 base clipped from V and 9 bases from J, the junction kept 8 bases outside the gene matches. The germline CDR1 and CDR2 sequences are SEHNR and FQNEAQ (reference sequence). CDR3 protein: CASSLEGGTGPSPLHF. The CDR3 nucleotides read TGTGCCAGCAGCTTAGAGGGGGGGACAGGTCCTTCACCCCTCCACTTT.

The J gene is TRBJ2-5, the V gene TRBV7-2; 10 bases align to TRBD2. There are 18 residues in the CDR3. Germline CDR1 reads SGHTA; CDR2 reads FQGNSA. Trimming cost V 6 bases and J 7 bases; bases outside gene matches: 20. In nucleotides, the CDR3 is TGTGCCAGCAGACGAGAAGCGGGAGGGTTCACTAACTCCGGGACCCAGTACTTC. The encoded protein is CASRREAGGFTNSGTQYF.